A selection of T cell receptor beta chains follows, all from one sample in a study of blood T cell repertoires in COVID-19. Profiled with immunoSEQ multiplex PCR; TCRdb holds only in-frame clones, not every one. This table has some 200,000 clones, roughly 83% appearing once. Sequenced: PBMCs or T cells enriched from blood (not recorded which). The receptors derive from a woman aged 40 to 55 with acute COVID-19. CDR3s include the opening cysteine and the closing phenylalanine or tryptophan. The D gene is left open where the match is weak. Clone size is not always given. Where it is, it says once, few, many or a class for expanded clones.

CAISELTDTQYF	TGTGCCATCAGTGAACTCACAGATACGCAGTATTTT	.	.	TRBV10-3	TRBJ2-3
CASSEDWNSPLHF	TGTGCCAGCAGTGAAGACTGGAATTCACCCCTCCACTTT	.	.	TRBV6-1	TRBJ1-6
CASSFVAGASHEQYF	TGTGCCAGCAGCTTTGTGGCGGGAGCGTCCCACGAGCAGTACTTC	TRBD2	.	TRBV7-9	TRBJ2-7
CASSLTWAAEETQYF	TGCGCCAGCAGCTTAACATGGGCAGCCGAAGAGACCCAGTACTTC	.	.	TRBV5-1	TRBJ2-5
CASSVRADTDTQYF	TGTGCCAGCAGTGTCAGGGCCGACACAGATACGCAGTATTTT	.	.	TRBV2	TRBJ2-3
CASSSGQVYNEQFF	TGTGCCAGCAGTTCGGGACAGGTTTACAATGAGCAGTTCTTC	TRBD1	.	TRBV11-1	TRBJ2-1
CASSMGQLNTEAFF	TGTGCCAGTAGTATGGGCCAGTTGAACACTGAAGCTTTCTTT	.	.	TRBV19	TRBJ1-1
CASSLGETALKNEKLFF	TGTGCCAGCAGCTTAGGAGAGACAGCCCTAAAAAATGAAAAACTGTTTTTT	.	.	TRBV7-2	TRBJ1-4
CASSHWEKGNTIYF	TGTGCCAGCAGCCATTGGGAGAAGGGAAACACCATATATTTT	.	.	TRBV3-1/TRBV3-2	TRBJ1-3
CASSDTGQGYSPLHF	TGTGCCAGCAGTGACACGGGACAGGGCTATTCACCCCTCCACTTT	TRBD1	.	TRBV6-4	TRBJ1-6
CASSQGLVLAAFF	TGTGCCAGCAGCCAAGGGCTCGTCCTAGCAGCTTTCTTT	.	few	TRBV3-1/TRBV3-2	TRBJ1-1
CASSSYLRDRVNYGYTF	TGTGCCAGCAGTTCCTACCTCCGGGACAGGGTTAACTATGGCTACACCTTC	TRBD1	.	TRBV27	TRBJ1-2
CASSTALQGAQGPYNEQFF	TGTGCCAGCAGTACTGCTCTGCAGGGGGCGCAGGGCCCCTACAATGAGCAGTTCTTC	TRBD1	.	TRBV27	TRBJ2-1
CASSQIQGAGNIQYF	TGCGCCAGCAGCCAAATTCAGGGGGCCGGAAACATTCAGTACTTC	TRBD1	.	TRBV4-3	TRBJ2-4
CATSDFQGTSDTQYF	TGTGCCACCAGTGATTTCCAGGGGACAAGTGATACGCAGTATTTT	.	.	TRBV24-1	TRBJ2-3
CASSLTGLNEKLFF	TGTGCCAGCAGCTTAACAGGCCTCAATGAAAAACTGTTTTTT	.	.	TRBV7-9	TRBJ1-4
CASRTQENYGYTF	TGTGCCAGCAGGACACAGGAAAACTATGGCTACACCTTC	.	.	TRBV6-5	TRBJ1-2
CATSLRTRKGVRSNQPQHF	TGTGCCACCAGCTTACGGACTCGAAAGGGAGTTAGGAGTAATCAGCCCCAGCATTTT	.	.	TRBV15	TRBJ1-5
CASSQDRNRGRLGNTIYF	TGCGCCAGCAGCCAAGATCGGAACAGGGGGCGCCTTGGAAACACCATATATTTT	TRBD1	few	TRBV4-3	TRBJ1-3
CASSFIAGGYNEQFF	TGTGCCAGCAGCTTCATAGCGGGGGGGTACAATGAGCAGTTCTTC	TRBD2	.	TRBV7-2	TRBJ2-1
CASSASGTASYGYTF	TGTGCCAGCAGTGCTTCCGGGACAGCCTCCTATGGCTACACCTTC	TRBD1	.	TRBV25-1	TRBJ1-2
CASSEGLVSLDEQFF	TGTGCCAGCAGTGAAGGACTTGTCTCTTTAGATGAGCAGTTCTTC	.	.	TRBV6-1	TRBJ2-1
CASSLHRQVRETEAFF	TGTGCCAGCAGCCTCCATCGGCAGGTGAGGGAGACTGAAGCTTTCTTT	.	.	TRBV14	TRBJ1-1
CASSGDRFNEKLFF	TGTGCCAGCAGTGGGGACAGGTTTAATGAAAAACTGTTTTTT	TRBD1	.	TRBV27	TRBJ1-4
CASSLPGLAGGNEQFF	TGTGCCAGCAGCTTACCCGGACTAGCGGGGGGCAATGAGCAGTTCTTC	TRBD2	.	TRBV7-3	TRBJ2-1
CAISESYSGSSYEQYF	TGTGCCATCAGTGAGAGCTATAGCGGGAGTAGCTACGAGCAGTACTTC	TRBD2	.	TRBV10-3	TRBJ2-7
CASSPGGVNTEAFF	TGTGCCAGTAGTCCCGGAGGGGTTAACACTGAAGCTTTCTTT	.	.	TRBV19	TRBJ1-1
CASSPSGGVQETQYF	TGTGCCAGCAGCCCTAGCGGGGGTGTTCAAGAGACCCAGTACTTC	TRBD2	few	TRBV7-7	TRBJ2-5
CATSNAPGFYEQYF	TGTGCCACCAGCAACGCCCCGGGGTTCTACGAGCAGTACTTC	.	.	TRBV15	TRBJ2-7
CASSPGGRSYGYTF	TGTGCCAGCAGCCCCGGAGGGCGGTCCTATGGCTACACCTTC	.	.	TRBV3-1/TRBV3-2	TRBJ1-2
CASSLGQGFSNSPLHF	TGTGCCAGCAGCCTCGGACAGGGGTTTAGTAATTCACCCCTCCACTTT	TRBD1	many	TRBV7-3	TRBJ1-6
CASGSTSGIDEQFF	TGTGCCAGTGGTTCGACTAGCGGGATCGATGAGCAGTTCTTC	TRBD2	.	TRBV6-5	TRBJ2-1
CASSQDRQNYGYTF	TGCGCCAGCAGCCAAGATCGACAGAACTATGGCTACACCTTC	.	.	TRBV4-1	TRBJ1-2
CASSSPGNTEAFF	TGTGCCAGCAGCTCCCCAGGGAACACTGAAGCTTTCTTT	.	.	TRBV7-9	TRBJ1-1
CASSPGWIAANEKLFF	TGTGCCAGCTCACCAGGGTGGATCGCCGCTAATGAAAAACTGTTTTTT	.	.	TRBV19	TRBJ1-4
CASSFTGNEQFF	TGTGCCAGCAGCTTCACAGGCAATGAGCAGTTCTTC	.	.	TRBV7-2	TRBJ2-1
CASRGGLAVSYEQYF	TGTGCCAGCAGGGGGGGACTAGCGGTCTCCTACGAGCAGTACTTC	TRBD2	few	TRBV6-5	TRBJ2-7
CASSLGSAMNTEAFF	TGCGCCAGCAGCTTGGGGAGCGCGATGAACACTGAAGCTTTCTTT	.	.	TRBV5-1	TRBJ1-1
CASSYGDSHEAFF	TGTGCCAGCAGTTACGGCGACAGCCACGAAGCTTTCTTT	.	.	TRBV6-5	TRBJ1-1
CASSQGIDRRLGEPQHF	TGCGCCAGCAGCCAAGGAATTGATAGGCGACTGGGAGAGCCCCAGCATTTT	.	once	TRBV4-1	TRBJ1-5
CASSVGQAPNEKLFF	TGTGCCAGCAGCGTAGGGCAGGCCCCTAATGAAAAACTGTTTTTT	.	.	TRBV9	TRBJ1-4
CASSRDRANEQYF	TGTGCCAGCAGCCGGGACAGGGCTAACGAGCAGTACTTC	TRBD1	.	TRBV5-6	TRBJ2-7
CASRPLGLAGDHEQYF	TGTGCCAGCAGACCTCTAGGACTAGCGGGAGATCACGAGCAGTACTTC	TRBD2	.	TRBV6-2/TRBV6-3	TRBJ2-7
CASSLSGLAGGGETQYF	TGTGCCAGCAGCTTAAGCGGACTAGCGGGGGGTGGAGAGACCCAGTACTTC	TRBD2	.	TRBV7-2	TRBJ2-5
CASSVYPGNTEAFF	TGTGCCAGCAGCGTATACCCGGGGAACACTGAAGCTTTCTTT	.	.	TRBV9	TRBJ1-1
CASSYPRVKAFF	TGTGCCAGCAGTTACCCCAGGGTTAAAGCTTTCTTT	.	.	TRBV6-6	TRBJ1-1
CASSLRLAGHTDTQYF	TGTGCCAGCAGTTTAAGACTAGCGGGACACACAGATACGCAGTATTTT	TRBD2	.	TRBV27	TRBJ2-3
CASSRGGARSGNTIYF	TGTGCCAGCAGCAGGGGGGGGGCGAGGTCTGGAAACACCATATATTTT	.	.	TRBV7-2	TRBJ1-3
CASSQALVATQYF	TGTGCCAGCAGCCAAGCCCTAGTGGCTACGCAGTATTTT	.	.	TRBV3-1/TRBV3-2	TRBJ2-3
CASSPPGLAGRTDTQYF	TGTGCCAGCAGCCCCCCGGGACTAGCGGGGCGTACAGATACGCAGTATTTT	TRBD2	.	TRBV7-2	TRBJ2-3
CASSDRYEQYF	TGCGCCAGCAGTGATCGTTACGAGCAGTACTTC	.	few	TRBV10-2	TRBJ2-7
CASSPDAVLNTEAFF	TGTGCCAGCTCACCAGACGCGGTTTTGAACACTGAAGCTTTCTTT	.	.	TRBV18	TRBJ1-1
CSVTGQHTEAFF	TGCAGCGTGACAGGACAGCACACTGAAGCTTTCTTT	.	.	TRBV29-1	TRBJ1-1